Below, 26 T cell receptor beta chains from the same sample are listed, as sequenced in a study of long-term antiretroviral therapy in people with HIV (dated 2022 in TCRdb). The immunoSEQ hsTCRB v3.0 assay was used at survey level resolution to sequence the TRB variable region. The table comes from immuneACCESS by way of TCRdb, which keeps in-frame sequences with V and J called. Part of the clones is missing from these tables; in studies checked, under half for an unresolved V gene and the rest for unknown reasons. For this sample there are tens of thousands of clones; about 80% appear just once. The ten largest account for less than 20% of the sample. Sequenced here: unsorted PBMCs, sampled 0.5 years before starting antiretroviral therapy. The receptors shown here come from a man in his forties with HIV.

The V and J genes are TRBV18 and TRBJ2-1; TRBD2 matches at 7 bases. Trimming cost V 8 bases and J 8 bases; bases outside gene matches: 12. CDR3 size: 14 residues. Germline V gene lookup returns CDR1 KGHSH and CDR2 LQKENI. This CDR3 is CASPRGEGGDEQFF. CDR3 nucleotides: TGTGCCAGCCCGAGAGGGGAGGGCGGGGATGAGCAGTTCTTC.

V usage is TRBV5-4 and J usage is TRBJ2-2; 9 bases map to TRBD1. Germline CDR1 is SGHNT and CDR2 is YYREEE (reference sequence). The CDR3 has 14 amino acids. V lost 7 bases and J lost 6; bases outside the gene matches: 7. CDR3 coding DNA: TGTGCCAGCGCGGGACAGGGATTTTCCGGGGAGCTGTTTTTT. Translation gives CASAGQGFSGELFF.

DNA for the CDR3: TGTGCCTCCTCGTGGGGGGGAATCACTGGAAACACCATATATTTT. Translated: CASSWGGITGNTIYF. The V call is TRBV30, the J call TRBJ1-3, with D maybe TRBD1 (5 bases). In germline, CDR1 is GTSNPN, CDR2 SVGIG (reference sequence). This CDR3 region has 15 residues. V dropped 7 bases and J dropped 2 bases, with 18 bases sitting between them.

This clone was seen only once. Written as DNA, the CDR3 is TGTGCCAGCAGCAATCGTCGGCGGGGGATACGCACAGATACGCAGTATTTT. Translated: CASSNRRRGIRTDTQYF. This chain uses TRBV7-9 with TRBJ2-3, with 7 nucleotides matching TRBD2. With 5 bases clipped from V and 1 base from J, the junction kept 12 bases outside the gene matches. The germline CDR1 and CDR2 sequences are SEHNR and FQNEAQ (reference sequence). This CDR3 comprises 17 residues. Complete variable domain (other parts from reference TRBV7-9 and TRBJ2-3): DTGVSQNPRHKITKRGQNVTFRCDPISEHNRLYWYRQTLGQGPEFLTYFQNEAQLEKSRLLSDRFSAERPKGSFSTLEIQRTEQGDSAMYLCASSNRRRGIRTDTQYFGPGTRLTVL.

V gene TRBV2 combines with J gene TRBJ2-7, with a possible D match to TRBD2 (5 bases). The length of the CDR3 is 16 residues. Trimming removed 6 bases from V and 5 bases from J, with 23 bases in between. Germline assignment: CDR1 SNHLY and CDR2 FYNNEI. The CDR3 DNA reads as TGTGCCAGCAGCCTTTTTGAAACCCCCCCTAGCAACGAGCAGTACTTC. Translated, it gives CASSLFETPPSNEQYF.

The V gene is TRBV5-1, the J gene TRBJ1-1; possibly TRBD1 for D (5 bases). Per the germline V gene, CDR1 is SGHRS and CDR2 is YFSETQ. This CDR3 comprises 14 residues. Trimming pared 3 bases from V and 1 base from J, leaving 10 bases between. The CDR3: CASSWGRENTEAFF. The CDR3 region has the DNA TGCGCCAGCAGCTGGGGCAGGGAGAACACTGAAGCTTTCTTT. The complete variable domain, with remaining parts taken from reference TRBV5-1 and TRBJ1-1, reads KAGVTQTPRYLIKTRGQQVTLSCSPISGHRSVSWYQQTPGQGLQFLFEYFSETQRNKGNFPGRFSGRQFSNSRSEMNVSTLELGDSALYLCASSWGRENTEAFFGQGTRLTVV.

The gene calls are TRBV5-4 and TRBJ2-3; 7 nucleotides match TRBD2. V shed 3 bases, J shed 2 bases, and the junction held 3 bases outside the gene matches. The length of the CDR3 is 14 residues. CDR1 and CDR2 (germline): SGHNT, YYREEE (reference sequence). As DNA, the CDR3 is TGTGCCAGCAGCTCCGGGGGGAACACAGATACGCAGTATTTT. This encodes CASSSGGNTDTQYF.

The gene calls are TRBV15 and TRBJ2-1, with D possibly matching TRBD2 (5 bases). The V gene's germline CDR1 is LNHNV and CDR2 YYDKDF (reference sequence). V was shortened by 4 bases and J by 7 bases, with 8 bases between the two germline ends. The length of the CDR3 is 12 residues. The CDR3 DNA is TGTGCCACCAGCAAAGGAGGAAATGAGCAGTTCTTC. This translates into CATSKGGNEQFF.

This clone occurred a few times. The rearrangement links TRBV25-1 to TRBJ1-3; no reliable D call. Germline V CDR1 and CDR2: MGHDK, SYGVNS. The CDR3 extends over 11 amino acids. Deletions cut 3 bases from V and 8 bases from J, with 5 bases between. Written as DNA, the CDR3 is TGTGCCAGCAGTGATTGGGACACCATATATTTT. Protein: CASSDWDTIYF.

V gene TRBV7-2 combines with J gene TRBJ1-1, with TRBD1 matching over 7 bases. Germline-derived CDR1 and CDR2 are SGHTA and FQGNSA. This CDR3 comprises 15 residues. The J segment lost 1 base and the V segment lost 1 base, leaving 3 bases of the junction unmatched. The CDR3 here is CASSLGRTGNTEAFF. CDR3 bases: TGTGCCAGCAGCTTAGGCCGGACAGGGAACACTGAAGCTTTCTTT.

The chain joins TRBV7-9 to TRBJ2-6, with D hard to call. Germline CDR1 reads SEHNR; CDR2 reads FQNEAQ (reference sequence). This CDR3 is 14 amino acids long. Trimming took off 5 bases at V and 4 bases at J, with 9 bases between the two ends. CDR3 DNA: TGTGCCAGCAGCCCCGATGCAGGGGCCAACGTCCTGACTTTC. The encoded protein is CASSPDAGANVLTF.

This clone was counted once. The chain combines TRBV27 with TRBJ2-7; 9 bases are shared with TRBD1. This CDR3 has 16 amino acids. The V gene end was trimmed by 5 bases and the J gene end by 0 bases; junction bases not matched to a gene: 8. The germline V gene has CDR1 MNHEY and CDR2 SMNVEV (reference sequence). The CDR3 region has the DNA TGTGCCAGCAGTCTCTCCGGACAGGGGAACTCCTACGAGCAGTACTTC. It is translated as CASSLSGQGNSYEQYF.

This clone was found once. The chain couples TRBV28 to TRBJ2-7, with TRBD1 matching 8 bases. Germline V CDR1 and CDR2: MDHEN, SYDVKM. Trimming removed 2 bases from V and 2 bases from J; junction bases left unmatched: 2. The length of the CDR3 is 14 residues. In DNA, the CDR3 is TGTGCCAGCAGTTTAGGGACAGGCCCCTACGAGCAGTACTTC. As protein: CASSLGTGPYEQYF.

The chain couples TRBV5-1 to TRBJ1-2, with a weak D call TRBD1 (6 bases). CDR3 length: 15 amino acids. The V gene's germline CDR1 is SGHRS and CDR2 YFSETQ. Trimming took 4 bases from V and 2 from J, leaving 15 bases between them. As DNA, the CDR3 is TGCGCCAGCAGCATAAGTGGGACACCAAACTATGGCTACACCTTC. This sequence encodes CASSISGTPNYGYTF.

This clone appeared once. This chain uses TRBV4-1 with TRBJ2-1; D uncertain. The CDR3 loop spans 14 amino acids. Per the germline V gene, CDR1 is MGHRA and CDR2 is YSYEKL. The V end lost 2 bases, the J end lost 0 bases, and 5 bases lay between the germline ends. The CDR3 nucleotides are TGCGCCAGCAGCCAAAAAGGCTCCTACAATGAGCAGTTCTTC. As protein: CASSQKGSYNEQFF.

The genes are TRBV11-3 and TRBJ2-7, with D possibly matching TRBD1 (6 bases). The CDR3 covers 14 residues. The V gene's germline CDR1 is SGHNT and CDR2 YENEEA. V dropped 1 base and J dropped 3 bases, with 10 bases sitting between them. Here the CDR3 reads CASSLAARGYEQYF. Here the CDR3 DNA reads TGTGCCAGCAGCTTAGCGGCCAGGGGCTACGAGCAGTACTTC.

The chain carries TRBV27 and TRBJ2-1; TRBD2 aligns across 11 bases. Per the germline V gene, CDR1 is MNHEY and CDR2 is SMNVEV (reference sequence). Trimming removed 5 bases from V and 9 bases from J; junction bases left unmatched: 9. The length of the CDR3 is 15 residues. The CDR3 region is CASSIIAGGPGEQFF. In nucleotides, the CDR3 is TGTGCCAGCAGTATAATAGCGGGGGGGCCGGGTGAGCAGTTCTTC.

This clone was seen only once. V is TRBV5-1 and J is TRBJ2-1; TRBD1 agrees at 10 bases. The length of the CDR3 is 15 residues. Germline V gives CDR1 SGHRS, CDR2 YFSETQ. The J segment lost 2 bases and the V segment lost 7 bases, leaving 6 bases of the junction unmatched. In nucleotides, the CDR3 is TGCGCCAGCGGCTCAGGGACAGGGGCCTACAATGAGCAGTTCTTC. The encoded protein is CASGSGTGAYNEQFF. Using reference TRBV5-1 and TRBJ2-1 for the parts outside the CDR3, the full variable domain is KAGVTQTPRYLIKTRGQQVTLSCSPISGHRSVSWYQQTPGQGLQFLFEYFSETQRNKGNFPGRFSGRQFSNSRSEMNVSTLELGDSALYLCASGSGTGAYNEQFFGPGTRLTVL.

This clone was detected only a few times. The rearrangement links TRBV19 to TRBJ2-7, with D perhaps TRBD1 (5 bases). CDR1 LNHDA and CDR2 SQIVND come from the germline V gene (reference sequence). The CDR3 extends over 14 amino acids. Trimming removed 3 bases at V and 4 bases at J, with 13 bases between. The CDR3 is CASSISETEYEQYF. In nucleotides, the CDR3 is TGTGCCAGTAGTATCTCCGAGACAGAGTACGAGCAGTACTTC.

This chain uses TRBV18 with TRBJ2-1; D unresolved. There are 16 residues in the CDR3. Germline CDR1 KGHSH, CDR2 LQKENI. V dropped 0 bases and J dropped 7 bases, with 16 bases sitting between them. CDR3 coding DNA: TGTGCCAGCTCACCACCGAGGCCAGACTCCCAAAATGAGCAGTTCTTC. This encodes CASSPPRPDSQNEQFF.

The V gene is TRBV5-4, the J gene TRBJ1-2; perhaps TRBD1 as D (5 bases). The CDR3 totals 16 residues. Trimming cost V 0 bases and J 7 bases, with 19 bases left between them. Germline CDR1 is SGHNT and CDR2 is YYREEE (reference sequence). CDR3 bases: TGTGCCAGCAGCTTGGTTGGGACTCAGGGAAGGAGTGGCTACACCTTC. This sequence encodes CASSLVGTQGRSGYTF.

The V gene is TRBV7-6, the J gene TRBJ2-1, with D possibly being TRBD1 (5 bases). The length of the CDR3 is 15 residues. Trimming cost V 5 bases and J 4 bases, with 15 bases left between them. Germline lookup yields CDR1 SGHVS and CDR2 FNYEAQ. The CDR3 region has the DNA TGTGCCAGCAGCACATTAGGGGATTCTTACAATGAGCAGTTCTTC. This gives the protein CASSTLGDSYNEQFF.

The chain joins TRBV28 to TRBJ1-5, with D perhaps TRBD1 (5 bases). The CDR3 spans 17 residues. Per germline, CDR1 MDHEN and CDR2 SYDVKM. V dropped 3 bases and J dropped 0 bases, with 15 bases sitting between them. CDR3: CASSFGTLGASNQPQHF. As DNA, the CDR3 is TGTGCCAGCAGTTTCGGGACGTTGGGAGCTAGCAATCAGCCCCAGCATTTT.

This chain joins TRBV4-3 and TRBJ2-1; maybe TRBD2 (5 bases). Germline CDR1 is LGHNA and CDR2 is YSLEER. V dropped 6 bases and J dropped 0 bases, with 12 bases sitting between them. The CDR3 has 15 amino acids. CDR3 protein: CASRRGRSSYNEQFF. CDR3 DNA sequence: TGCGCCAGCAGACGCGGGCGGAGCTCCTACAATGAGCAGTTCTTC.

The genes are TRBV13 and TRBJ1-2; D call uncertain. The CDR3 covers 14 residues. The V end lost 0 bases, the J end lost 4 bases, and 9 bases lay between the germline ends. Germline values: CDR1 PRHDT, CDR2 FYEKMQ (reference sequence). The CDR3 loop is CASSLGAGSYGYTF. Here the CDR3 DNA reads TGTGCCAGCAGCTTAGGTGCGGGAAGCTATGGCTACACCTTC.

The gene calls are TRBV9 and TRBJ1-1, with a weak D call TRBD1 (6 bases). V was clipped by 4 bases and J by 5 bases, with 9 bases between them. Germline CDR1 and CDR2: SGDLS and YYNGEE. The CDR3 is 12 residues long. The CDR3 region has the DNA TGTGCCAGCAGCCCGCAGGGGACTGAAGCTTTCTTT. Its translation: CASSPQGTEAFF.